One and the same sample provided the 27 T cell receptor beta chains below, sequenced in a study of T cell responses to AZD1222 COVID-19 vaccine. Produced via immunoSEQ multiplex PCR; TCRdb's table is partial and in-frame only. Among 150,000 or so clones listed, approximately 90% were seen once. The material sequenced was peripheral blood, taken 28 days after the second AZD1222 dose. The receptors were gathered from an adult who received the AZD1222 COVID-19 vaccine.

This sequence joins TRBV30 and TRBJ2-7; possible D gene TRBD2, 5 bases. Germline CDR1 and CDR2: GTSNPN and SVGIG (reference sequence). The CDR3 contains 15 residues. The V end was cut by 2 bases, the J end by 6 bases, with 20 bases between. In DNA form, the CDR3 reads TGTGCCTGGAGTTGGGGAGACGGCCACCTCTCCGAGCAGTACTTC. This sequence encodes CAWSWGDGHLSEQYF. Looking up the rest from reference TRBV30 and TRBJ2-7 gives the full variable domain: SQTIHQWPATLVQPVGSPLSLECTVEGTSNPNLYWYRQAAGRGLQLLFYSVGIGQISSEVPQNLSASRPQDRQFILSSKKLLLSDSGFYLCAWSWGDGHLSEQYFGPGTRLTVT.

V gene TRBV6-4 combines with J gene TRBJ2-2; TRBD1 matches 7 bases. The CDR3 consists of 16 residues. CDR1 and CDR2 (germline): MRHNA, SNTAGT. V trimming: 2 bases; J trimming: 1 base; junction bases outside the gene matches: 4. This CDR3 reads CASSDIGTENTGELFF. The CDR3 DNA follows: TGTGCCAGCAGTGACATTGGGACAGAGAACACCGGGGAGCTGTTTTTT.

The chain couples TRBV10-3 to TRBJ1-3; D may be TRBD1 (6 bases). The CDR3 runs to 15 residues. Trimming removed 9 bases from V and 1 base from J, with 16 bases in between. CDR1 ENHRY and CDR2 SYGVKD come from the germline V gene. The CDR3 DNA reads TGTGCCATAGGAGGGGGGGGCACTTCTGGAAACACCATATATTTT. It is translated as CAIGGGGTSGNTIYF.

The rearrangement uses TRBV27 and TRBJ2-1; tentative D call: TRBD1 (5 bases). The CDR3 is made up of 13 amino acids. Trimming removed 0 bases at V and 15 bases at J, with 15 bases between. Germline loops: CDR1 MNHEY, CDR2 SMNVEV (reference sequence). The CDR3 region is CASSLSVRALWFF. CDR3 in DNA: TGTGCCAGCAGTTTATCAGTCAGGGCCCTTTGGTTCTTC.

The J gene is TRBJ2-3, the V gene TRBV6-4, with D uncertain. CDR3 length equals 14 residues. Between the trimmed V and J ends, which lost 3 bases and 0 bases, there was a span of 7 bases. CDR1 and CDR2 (germline): MRHNA, SNTAGT. As DNA, the CDR3 is TGTGCCAGCAGTGAAGGCGGTAGCACAGATACGCAGTATTTT. Protein sequence: CASSEGGSTDTQYF.

The chain has TRBV5-6 and TRBJ1-1; D perhaps matches TRBD1 (6 bases). Germline V gene data show CDR1 as SGHDT and CDR2 as YYEEEE. The CDR3 length is 15 residues. V dropped 4 bases and J dropped 1 base, with 14 bases sitting between them. The CDR3 protein is CASSPQGRANTEAFF. CDR3 coding DNA: TGTGCCAGCAGCCCTCAGGGGAGGGCGAACACTGAAGCTTTCTTT.

The chain couples TRBV13 to TRBJ1-4, with TRBD1 matching 8 bases. The length of the CDR3 is 15 residues. The J segment lost 10 bases and the V segment lost 5 bases, leaving 12 bases of the junction unmatched. From germline, CDR1 is PRHDT and CDR2 FYEKMQ (reference sequence). The CDR3 region has the DNA TGTGCCAGCAGCACTGGACAGGGAGTCGAGGGAAAACTGTTTTTT. This gives the protein CASSTGQGVEGKLFF.

The chain has TRBV6-2 or TRBV6-3 and TRBJ2-1; D uncertain. V dropped 5 bases and J dropped 6 bases, with 8 bases sitting between them. Germline CDR1 reads MNHEY; CDR2 reads SVGEGT. The CDR3 covers 12 residues. DNA of the CDR3: TGTGCCAGCAGTCGAAGGGCCAATGAGCAGTTCTTC. It specifies CASSRRANEQFF.

This chain joins TRBV7-9 and TRBJ1-4; no reliable D call. Germline CDR1 and CDR2: SEHNR and FQNEAQ (reference sequence). The germline V and J ends were trimmed by 5 bases and 7 bases, with 11 bases remaining between them. This CDR3 has 13 amino acids. In DNA, the CDR3 is TGTGCCAGCAGCGGTGGAAGCTTTGAAAAACTGTTTTTT. Protein sequence: CASSGGSFEKLFF.

This clone was seen only once. V gene TRBV10-3 combines with J gene TRBJ1-1; D is unclear. CDR1 is ENHRY and CDR2 is SYGVKD in the germline V gene. The CDR3 runs 14 residues. The ends were cut back, 4 bases at V and 4 bases at J, with 13 bases in the middle. The CDR3 bases are TGTGCCATCAGTGGGGGAGATTTGAGCACTGAAGCTTTCTTT. Its protein product is CAISGGDLSTEAFF.

Here the CDR3 DNA reads TGTGCCAGCAGCTCCTACAGATCGCCCTACAATGAGCAGTTCTTC. This gives the protein CASSSYRSPYNEQFF. V gene TRBV7-3 combines with J gene TRBJ2-1, with unresolved D. Germline assignment: CDR1 SGHTA and CDR2 FQGTGA. V was shortened by 4 bases and J by 2 bases, with 12 bases between the two germline ends. The CDR3 extends over 15 amino acids.

The chain couples TRBV5-1 to TRBJ2-1; 10 bases line up with TRBD2. V dropped 6 bases and J dropped 6; count of bases not matched to a gene: 9. Germline CDR1 is SGHRS and CDR2 is YFSETQ. There are 15 residues in the CDR3. CDR3 amino acids: CASTMTGTSVNEQFF. The CDR3 DNA follows: TGCGCCAGCACAATGACCGGGACTAGCGTCAATGAGCAGTTCTTC.

The rearrangement links TRBV10-2 to TRBJ2-1; 11 bases fit TRBD2. Germline V gives CDR1 WSHSY, CDR2 SAAADI. This CDR3 spans 14 amino acids. V shed 4 bases and J 10 bases; nucleotides not matched to a gene: 6. The CDR3 spells CASSGLAGRGEQFF. In nucleotides, the CDR3 is TGCGCCAGCAGTGGACTAGCGGGGAGGGGAGAGCAGTTCTTC.

V and J are TRBV24-1 and TRBJ2-3; perhaps TRBD2 as D (6 bases). This CDR3 is 14 amino acids long. The germline gives CDR1 KGHDR, CDR2 SFDVKD. Trimming removed 5 bases from V and 6 bases from J, with 14 bases in between. CDR3 residues: CATSVGGSRDTQYF. The CDR3 nucleotides are TGTGCCACCAGTGTCGGGGGTTCGAGGGATACGCAGTATTTT.

The J gene is TRBJ1-2, the V gene TRBV5-4; TRBD1 is a possible D gene (5 bases). Germline assignment: CDR1 SGHNT and CDR2 YYREEE (reference sequence). The CDR3 has 15 residues. Trimming took off 4 bases at V and 5 bases at J, with 18 bases between the two ends. The CDR3 is CASSLQSRGTYGYTF. Here the CDR3 DNA reads TGTGCCAGCAGCCTTCAGTCGAGGGGAACATATGGCTACACCTTC.

The genes are TRBV6-2 or TRBV6-3 and TRBJ2-7, with D unclear. The CDR3 extends over 12 amino acids. With 0 bases removed from V and 6 bases from J, the gap between germline ends came to 6 bases. The germline CDR1 and CDR2 sequences are MNHEY and SVGEGT. CDR3 sequence: CASSYSPGEQYF. The DNA of the CDR3 is TGTGCCAGCAGTTACTCTCCCGGCGAGCAGTACTTC.

Details on this clone: This sample includes further DNA sequences coding for the same CDR3. The V gene is TRBV5-8, the J gene TRBJ1-1, with 8 bases matching TRBD1. Per germline, CDR1 SGHTS and CDR2 YDEGEE. The CDR3 runs 14 residues. With 4 bases clipped from V and 1 base from J, the junction kept 3 bases outside the gene matches. Here the CDR3 reads CASSRGTGNTEAFF. As DNA, the CDR3 is TGTGCCAGCAGCCGAGGGACAGGGAACACTGAAGCTTTCTTT.

The chain recombines TRBV5-1 with TRBJ2-7; D unresolved. CDR3 length: 12 residues. CDR1 SGHRS and CDR2 YFSETQ come from the germline V gene. Between the trimmed V and J ends, which lost 0 bases and 7 bases, there was a span of 8 bases. Here the CDR3 reads CASSLDWNEQYF. The DNA of the CDR3 is TGCGCCAGCAGCTTGGACTGGAATGAGCAGTACTTC.

The chain employs TRBV6-5 and TRBJ1-1; D not certain. CDR1 is MNHEY, CDR2 SVGAGI, per germline. This CDR3 has 13 amino acids. Trimming pared 2 bases from V and 1 base from J, leaving 5 bases between. CDR3 sequence: CASSYGPNTEAFF. CDR3 nucleotides: TGTGCCAGCAGTTACGGGCCGAACACTGAAGCTTTCTTT.

The chain has TRBV10-3 and TRBJ1-1; 8 bases match TRBD1. From germline, CDR1 is ENHRY and CDR2 SYGVKD. This CDR3 comprises 15 residues. V lost 6 bases and J lost 3; bases outside the gene matches: 9. For the CDR3, the DNA is TGTGCCATCAGCACTACTACAGGGGGGGACACTGAAGCTTTCTTT. Amino acid sequence: CAISTTTGGDTEAFF.

This chain connects TRBV13 to TRBJ2-3; 9 bases match TRBD1. Unmatched junction bases numbered 5, after V lost 7 bases and J lost 0 bases. Germline values: CDR1 PRHDT, CDR2 FYEKMQ (reference sequence). The CDR3 runs to 15 residues. The CDR3 DNA reads as TGTGCCAGCAAGGACAGGGGACCTAGCACAGATACGCAGTATTTT. This sequence encodes CASKDRGPSTDTQYF.

The J gene is TRBJ1-3, the V gene TRBV7-2, with D possibly being TRBD1 (6 bases). CDR3 length: 17 amino acids. Trimming took off 0 bases at V and 0 bases at J, with 12 bases between the two ends. From germline, CDR1 is SGHTA and CDR2 FQGNSA. CDR3 nucleotides: TGTGCCAGCAGCTTAGCGCCGCAGGGGAGCTCTGGAAACACCATATATTTT. It is translated as CASSLAPQGSSGNTIYF.

V is TRBV28 and J is TRBJ1-2, with D unresolved. V lost 1 base and J lost 7, with 7 bases in between. Germline CDR1 MDHEN, CDR2 SYDVKM. The CDR3 covers 12 residues. CDR3 protein: CASSLLWVGYTF. The CDR3 bases are TGTGCCAGCAGTTTATTGTGGGTTGGCTACACCTTC.

The DNA for the CDR3 is TGTGCCACCAGTGATTTATTTGGCGTCAACGAGCAGTTCTTC. Translating gives CATSDLFGVNEQFF. This rearrangement joins TRBV24-1 to TRBJ2-1; no clear D. Deletions cut 1 base from V and 10 bases from J, with 13 bases between. This CDR3 is built from 14 residues. Per germline, CDR1 KGHDR and CDR2 SFDVKD.

V usage is TRBV5-4 and J usage is TRBJ1-2, with TRBD1 identical over 12 bases. The germline CDR1 and CDR2 sequences are SGHNT and YYREEE (reference sequence). The CDR3 totals 16 residues. The V and J ends lost 4 bases and 4 bases, in that order; junction bases with no gene match: 8. The CDR3 DNA is TGTGCCAGCAGCCTGGGACAGGGGGCGTATGGCTATGGCTACACCTTC. Protein sequence: CASSLGQGAYGYGYTF.

The table lists this clone with a count of one. This rearrangement joins TRBV6-5 to TRBJ2-7; D is possibly TRBD2 (6 bases). CDR1 and CDR2 (germline): MNHEY, SVGAGI. The CDR3 contains 16 residues. Trimming stripped 2 bases from V and 7 bases from J, with 21 bases between. CDR3 region: CASSYTRDPRLGEQYF. Here the CDR3 DNA reads TGTGCCAGCAGTTACACTCGGGACCCCAGACTAGGGGAGCAGTACTTC.

For the CDR3, the DNA is TGTGCCAGCAGTGTTGGGACAAGGAATCAGCCCCAGCATTTT. Translation: CASSVGTRNQPQHF. This chain uses TRBV2 with TRBJ1-5, with D possibly TRBD1 on 6 matching bases. Germline V gene data show CDR1 as SNHLY and CDR2 as FYNNEI. The CDR3 length is 14 residues. V was trimmed by 4 bases and J by 4 bases, leaving 11 bases between them.